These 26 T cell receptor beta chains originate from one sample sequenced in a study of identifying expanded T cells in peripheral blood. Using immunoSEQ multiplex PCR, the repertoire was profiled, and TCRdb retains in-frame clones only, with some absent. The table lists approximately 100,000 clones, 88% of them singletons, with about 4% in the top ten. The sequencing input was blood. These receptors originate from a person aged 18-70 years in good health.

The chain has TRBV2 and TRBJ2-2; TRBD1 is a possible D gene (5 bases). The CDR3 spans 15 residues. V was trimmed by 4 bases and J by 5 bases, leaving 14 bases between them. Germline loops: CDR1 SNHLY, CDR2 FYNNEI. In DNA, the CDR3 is TGTGCCAGCAGTGTGGAAAGGGGAAAAACCGGGGAGCTGTTTTTT. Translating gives CASSVERGKTGELFF.

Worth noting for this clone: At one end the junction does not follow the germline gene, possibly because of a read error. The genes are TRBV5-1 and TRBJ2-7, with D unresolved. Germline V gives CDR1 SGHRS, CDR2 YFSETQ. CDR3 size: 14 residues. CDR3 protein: CASMLGDGSSEQYF. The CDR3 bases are TGCGCCAGCATGCTCGGAGACGGATCCTCCGAGCAGTACTTC.

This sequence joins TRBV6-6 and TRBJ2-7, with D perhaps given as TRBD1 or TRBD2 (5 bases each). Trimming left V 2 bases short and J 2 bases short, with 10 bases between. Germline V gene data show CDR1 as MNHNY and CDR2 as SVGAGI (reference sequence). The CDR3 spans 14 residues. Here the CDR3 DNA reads TGTGCCAGCAGTTACGGGGGAAGACCCTACGAGCAGTACTTC. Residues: CASSYGGRPYEQYF.

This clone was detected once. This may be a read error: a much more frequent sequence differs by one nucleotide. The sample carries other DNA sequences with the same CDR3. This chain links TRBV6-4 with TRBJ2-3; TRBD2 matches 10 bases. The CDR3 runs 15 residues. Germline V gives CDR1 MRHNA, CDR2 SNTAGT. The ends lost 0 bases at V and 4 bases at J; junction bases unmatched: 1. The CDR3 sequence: CASSDSSGGPDTQYF. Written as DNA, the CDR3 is TGTGCCAGCAGTGACTCTAGCGGGGGGCCAGATACGCAGTATTTT.

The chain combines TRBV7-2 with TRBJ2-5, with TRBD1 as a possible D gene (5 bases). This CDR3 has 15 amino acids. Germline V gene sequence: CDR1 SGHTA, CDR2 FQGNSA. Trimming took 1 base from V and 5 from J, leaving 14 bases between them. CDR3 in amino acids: CASSLVVAKGETQYF. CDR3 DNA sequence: TGTGCCAGCAGCTTAGTTGTAGCTAAGGGGGAGACCCAGTACTTC. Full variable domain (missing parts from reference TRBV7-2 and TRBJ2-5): GAGVSQSPSNKVTEKGKDVELRCDPISGHTALYWYRQSLGQGLEFLIYFQGNSAPDKSGLPSDRFSAERTGGSVSTLTIQRTQQEDSAVYLCASSLVVAKGETQYFGPGTRLLVL.

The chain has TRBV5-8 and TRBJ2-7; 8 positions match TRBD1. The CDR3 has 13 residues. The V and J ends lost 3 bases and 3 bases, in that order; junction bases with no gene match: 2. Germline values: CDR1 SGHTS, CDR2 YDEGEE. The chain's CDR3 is CASSSGQGYEQYF. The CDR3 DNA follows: TGTGCCAGCAGCTCCGGACAGGGCTACGAGCAGTACTTC.

The CDR3 DNA follows: TGCGCCAGCAGCCAAGACCCAAGGTCGGCCTACGAGCAGTACTTC. It yields the protein CASSQDPRSAYEQYF. This chain connects TRBV4-1 to TRBJ2-7; D is unresolved. Trimming stripped 0 bases from V and 2 bases from J, with 11 bases between. CDR3 length equals 15 residues. Germline loops: CDR1 MGHRA, CDR2 YSYEKL.

The CDR3 loop is CASSLIGSGGNTGELFF. For the CDR3, the DNA is TGTGCCAGCAGCTTAATTGGTAGCGGGGGTAACACCGGGGAGCTGTTTTTT. V is TRBV7-3 and J is TRBJ2-2; 9 bases are shared with TRBD2. The trim removed 1 base at V and 2 bases at J, leaving 5 bases unmatched. This CDR3 is built from 17 residues. Germline V lookup: CDR1 SGHTA, CDR2 FQGTGA.

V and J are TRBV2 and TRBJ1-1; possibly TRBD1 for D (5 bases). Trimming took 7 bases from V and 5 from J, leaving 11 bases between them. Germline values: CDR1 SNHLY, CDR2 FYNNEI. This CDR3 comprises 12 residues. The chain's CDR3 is CASTRQLTEAFF. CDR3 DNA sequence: TGTGCCAGCACCAGACAGTTAACTGAAGCTTTCTTT.

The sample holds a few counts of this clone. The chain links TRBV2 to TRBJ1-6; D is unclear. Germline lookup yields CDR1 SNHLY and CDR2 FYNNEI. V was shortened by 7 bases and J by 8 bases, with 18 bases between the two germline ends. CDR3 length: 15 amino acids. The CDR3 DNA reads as TGTGCCAGCAAGATAAACCCAAAGGGCGATTCACCCCTCCACTTT. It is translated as CASKINPKGDSPLHF.

The CDR3 region has the DNA TGCGCCAGCAGCGAAAACAGGGATGGGGCAGAGACCCAGTACTTC. Translation: CASSENRDGAETQYF. The chain couples TRBV4-1 to TRBJ2-5; D may be TRBD1 (6 bases). Germline assignment: CDR1 MGHRA and CDR2 YSYEKL. The CDR3 runs to 15 residues. The germline V and J ends were trimmed by 5 bases and 4 bases, with 17 bases remaining between them.

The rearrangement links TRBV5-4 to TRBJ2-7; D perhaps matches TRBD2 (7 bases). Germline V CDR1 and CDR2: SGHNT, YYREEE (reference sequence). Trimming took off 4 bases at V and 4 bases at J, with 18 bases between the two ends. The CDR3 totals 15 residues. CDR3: CASSPGPGGLYEQYF. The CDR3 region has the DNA TGTGCCAGCAGCCCGGGGCCGGGGGGCCTATACGAGCAGTACTTC.

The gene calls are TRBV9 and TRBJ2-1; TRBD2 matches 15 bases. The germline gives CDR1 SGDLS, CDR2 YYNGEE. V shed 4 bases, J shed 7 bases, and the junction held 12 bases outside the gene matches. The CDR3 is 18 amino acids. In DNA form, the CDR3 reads TGTGCCAGCAGCACTAGAGACAGGACTAGCGGGAGGGGAAATGAGCAGTTCTTC. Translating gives CASSTRDRTSGRGNEQFF. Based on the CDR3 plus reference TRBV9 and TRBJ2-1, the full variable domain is DSGVTQTPKHLITATGQRVTLRCSPRSGDLSVYWYQQSLDQGLQFLIQYYNGEERAKGNILERFSAQQFPDLHSELNLSSLELGDSALYFCASSTRDRTSGRGNEQFFGPGTRLTVL.

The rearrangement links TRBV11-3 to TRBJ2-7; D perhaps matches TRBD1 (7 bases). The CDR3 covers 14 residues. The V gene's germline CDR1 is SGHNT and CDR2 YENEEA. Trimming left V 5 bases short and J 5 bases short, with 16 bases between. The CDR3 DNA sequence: TGTGCCAGCAGCCCAAGACAGGGAGGCCACGAGCAGTACTTC. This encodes CASSPRQGGHEQYF.

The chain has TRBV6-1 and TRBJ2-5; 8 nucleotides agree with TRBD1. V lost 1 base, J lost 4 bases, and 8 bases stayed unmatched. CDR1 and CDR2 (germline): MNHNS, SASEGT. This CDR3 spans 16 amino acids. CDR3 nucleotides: TGTGCCAGCAGTGAAGAGGCAGGGGGCGCGGGAGAGACCCAGTACTTC. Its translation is CASSEEAGGAGETQYF.

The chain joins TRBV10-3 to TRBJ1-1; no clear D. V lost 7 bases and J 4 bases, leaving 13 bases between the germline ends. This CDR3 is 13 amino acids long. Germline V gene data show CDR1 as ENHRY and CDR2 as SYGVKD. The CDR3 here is CAITPGRGTEAFF. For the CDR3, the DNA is TGTGCCATCACTCCCGGAAGAGGCACTGAAGCTTTCTTT.

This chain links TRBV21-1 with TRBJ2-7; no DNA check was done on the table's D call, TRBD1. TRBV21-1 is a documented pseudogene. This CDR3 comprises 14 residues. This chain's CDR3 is CATLKLDREYEQYF. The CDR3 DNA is TGTGCCACCTTAAAACTGGACAGGGAATACGAGCAGTACTTC.

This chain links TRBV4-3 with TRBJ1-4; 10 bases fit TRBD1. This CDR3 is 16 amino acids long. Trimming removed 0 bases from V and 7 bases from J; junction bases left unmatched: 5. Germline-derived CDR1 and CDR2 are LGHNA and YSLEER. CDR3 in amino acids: CASSQDPGQGSEKLFF. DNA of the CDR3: TGCGCCAGCAGCCAAGATCCGGGACAGGGGAGTGAAAAACTGTTTTTT.

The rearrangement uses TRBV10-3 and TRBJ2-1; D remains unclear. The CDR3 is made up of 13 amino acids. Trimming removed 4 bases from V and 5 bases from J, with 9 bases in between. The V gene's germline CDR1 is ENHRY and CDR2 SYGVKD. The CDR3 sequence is CAISVDGHNEQFF. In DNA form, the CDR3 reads TGTGCCATCAGTGTGGACGGACACAATGAGCAGTTCTTC.

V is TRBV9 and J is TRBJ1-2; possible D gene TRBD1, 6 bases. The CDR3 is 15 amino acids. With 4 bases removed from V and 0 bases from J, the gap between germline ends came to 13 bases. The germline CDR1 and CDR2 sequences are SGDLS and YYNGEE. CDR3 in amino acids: CASSPPQGTNYGYTF. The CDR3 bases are TGTGCCAGCAGCCCCCCACAGGGCACTAACTATGGCTACACCTTC.

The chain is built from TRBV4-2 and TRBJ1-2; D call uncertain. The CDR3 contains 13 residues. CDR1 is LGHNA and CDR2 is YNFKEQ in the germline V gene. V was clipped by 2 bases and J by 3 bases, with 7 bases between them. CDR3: CASSQQADYGYTF. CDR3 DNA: TGTGCCAGCAGCCAACAGGCAGACTATGGCTACACCTTC.

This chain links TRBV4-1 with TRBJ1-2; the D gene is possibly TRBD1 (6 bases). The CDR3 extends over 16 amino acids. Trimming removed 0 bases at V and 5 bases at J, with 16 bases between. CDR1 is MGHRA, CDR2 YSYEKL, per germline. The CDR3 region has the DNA TGCGCCAGCAGCCAAGATACGCGGGGGCTTGTTTATGGCTACACCTTC. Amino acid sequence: CASSQDTRGLVYGYTF.

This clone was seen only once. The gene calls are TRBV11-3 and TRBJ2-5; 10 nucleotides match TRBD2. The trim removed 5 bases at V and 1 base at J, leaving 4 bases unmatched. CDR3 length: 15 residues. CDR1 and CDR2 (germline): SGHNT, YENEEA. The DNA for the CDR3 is TGTGCCAGCAGCCCAGGGACTAGCGCCCAAGAGACCCAGTACTTC. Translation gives CASSPGTSAQETQYF.

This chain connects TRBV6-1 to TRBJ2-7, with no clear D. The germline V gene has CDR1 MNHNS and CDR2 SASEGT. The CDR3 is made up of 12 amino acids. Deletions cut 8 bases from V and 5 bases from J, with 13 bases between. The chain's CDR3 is CASSDPPHEQYF. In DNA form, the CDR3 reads TGTGCCAGCTCAGACCCCCCCCACGAGCAGTACTTC.

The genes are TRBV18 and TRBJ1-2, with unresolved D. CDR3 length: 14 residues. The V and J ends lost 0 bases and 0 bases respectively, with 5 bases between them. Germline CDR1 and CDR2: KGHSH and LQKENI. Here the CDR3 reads CASSPPTANYGYTF. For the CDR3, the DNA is TGTGCCAGCTCACCACCGACTGCTAACTATGGCTACACCTTC.

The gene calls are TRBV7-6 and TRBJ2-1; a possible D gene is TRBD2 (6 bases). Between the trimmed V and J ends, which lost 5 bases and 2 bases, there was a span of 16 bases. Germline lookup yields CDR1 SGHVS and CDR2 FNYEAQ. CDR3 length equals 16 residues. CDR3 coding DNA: TGTGCCAGCAGCGTAGGTCCGGGAGAACCCTACAATGAGCAGTTCTTC. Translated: CASSVGPGEPYNEQFF. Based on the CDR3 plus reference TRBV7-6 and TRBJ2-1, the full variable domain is GAGVSQSPRYKVTKRGQDVALRCDPISGHVSLYWYRQALGQGPEFLTYFNYEAQQDKSGLPNDRFSAERPEGSISTLTIQRTEQRDSAMYRCASSVGPGEPYNEQFFGPGTRLTVL.